This T cell receptor beta chain comes out of a study of T cells in localized non-small cell lung cancer. Some clones are missing from TCRdb's copy, which holds only in-frame ones; the method was immunoSEQ multiplex PCR. The sample shows around 24,000 clones, around 82% of them seen only once. The CDR3 is made up of 14 amino acids. V lost 0 bases and J lost 2, with 9 bases in between. Germline values: CDR1 SGHDT, CDR2 YYEEEE. This TCR was recovered from a man aged 35 to 70 with stage II lung adenocarcinoma. This sequence joins TRBV5-6 and TRBJ2-7; D perhaps matches TRBD1 (6 bases). Sequencing used PBMCs, obtained before any cancer treatment. CDR3: CASSLGPGAYEQYF. The CDR3 nucleotides read TGTGCCAGCAGCTTGGGCCCAGGGGCCTACGAGCAGTACTTC.